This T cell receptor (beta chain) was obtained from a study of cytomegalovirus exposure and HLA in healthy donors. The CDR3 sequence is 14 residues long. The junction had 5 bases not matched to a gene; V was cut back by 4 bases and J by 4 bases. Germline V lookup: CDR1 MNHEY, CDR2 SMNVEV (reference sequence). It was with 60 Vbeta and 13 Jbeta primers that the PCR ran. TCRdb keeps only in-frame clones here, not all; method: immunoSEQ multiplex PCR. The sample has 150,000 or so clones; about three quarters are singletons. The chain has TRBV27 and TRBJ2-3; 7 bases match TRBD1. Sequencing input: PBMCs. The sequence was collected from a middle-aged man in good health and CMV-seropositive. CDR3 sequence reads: CASSSTTGPDTQYF. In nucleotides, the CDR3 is TGTGCCAGCAGTTCCACGACAGGGCCAGATACGCAGTATTTT.